A single sample gave rise to the 6 T cell receptor beta chains below, sequenced in a study of patients and donors after allogeneic stem cell transplantation. MiXCR, applied by TCRdb to the RT-PCR reads, yields one record per CDR3 protein. The profile covers about 110,000 distinct CDR3 sequences, with less than 45% appearing a single time and 25% to 35% taken by the ten largest. The specimen sequenced was blood, either unsorted or a sorted T cell fraction (not recorded which). Receptors were obtained from a human donor who was either an allogeneic HSCT recipient or a stem cell or donor lymphocyte infusion donor (not recorded which). It is not recorded whose cells these are; they may come from a transplant donor.

In its sample, this clonotype was seen a few times. This chain uses TRBV6-2 or TRBV6-3 with TRBJ2-1, with D possibly being TRBD1 (5 bases). With 4 bases removed from V and 4 bases from J, the gap between germline ends came to 17 bases. This CDR3 is 16 amino acids long. Germline CDR1 and CDR2: MNHEY and SVGEGT. The CDR3 DNA sequence: TGTGCCAGCAGTTGCGACGGGTTTCACAGGTACAATGAGCAGTTCTTC. Amino acids: CASSCDGFHRYNEQFF.

This clonotype has a single count. The chain recombines TRBV3-1 with TRBJ2-5; D call uncertain. The CDR3 length is 15 residues. The V end was cut by 2 bases, the J end by 0 bases, with 10 bases between. CDR1 is LGHDT, CDR2 YNNKEL, per germline (reference sequence). DNA for the CDR3: TGTGCCAGCAGCCAAATGACCCTGTACCAAGAGACCCAGTACTTC. It yields the protein CASSQMTLYQETQYF.

The chain recombines TRBV12-3 or TRBV12-4 with TRBJ2-5, with 11 bases aligning to TRBD1. There are 13 residues in the CDR3. V dropped 8 bases and J dropped 5; count of bases not matched to a gene: 4. The CDR3 loop reads CASHGTGGETQYF. The CDR3, as DNA: TGTGCCAGCCACGGGACAGGGGGTGAGACCCAGTACTTC.

V is TRBV11-2 and J is TRBJ1-1, with D unclear. V gave up 0 bases and J gave up 1 base, with 9 bases separating them. Germline V CDR1 and CDR2: SGHAT, FQNNGV. This CDR3 is built from 15 residues. CDR3 residues: CASSLDLVGNTEAFF. Here the CDR3 DNA reads TGTGCCAGCAGCTTAGATCTTGTAGGGAACACTGAAGCTTTCTTT.

CDR3 DNA: TGTGCCAGCTCACCAAGGGGTAGCGCAGATACGCAGTATTTT. Translated, it gives CASSPRGSADTQYF. V gene TRBV18 combines with J gene TRBJ2-3, with D tentatively TRBD1 or TRBD2 (5 bases each). The CDR3 is made up of 14 amino acids. Per germline, CDR1 KGHSH and CDR2 LQKENI. Trimming removed 2 bases at V and 4 bases at J, with 10 bases between.

CDR3 DNA sequence: TGCAGCGCTGGGTGGAGGGTTGCTGAAGCTTTCTTT. This gives the protein CSAGWRVAEAFF. The chain employs TRBV29-1 and TRBJ1-1; D gene ambiguous. Germline values: CDR1 SQVTM, CDR2 ANQGSEA. The CDR3 has 12 amino acids. V lost 7 bases, J lost 6 bases, and 15 bases lay in between.